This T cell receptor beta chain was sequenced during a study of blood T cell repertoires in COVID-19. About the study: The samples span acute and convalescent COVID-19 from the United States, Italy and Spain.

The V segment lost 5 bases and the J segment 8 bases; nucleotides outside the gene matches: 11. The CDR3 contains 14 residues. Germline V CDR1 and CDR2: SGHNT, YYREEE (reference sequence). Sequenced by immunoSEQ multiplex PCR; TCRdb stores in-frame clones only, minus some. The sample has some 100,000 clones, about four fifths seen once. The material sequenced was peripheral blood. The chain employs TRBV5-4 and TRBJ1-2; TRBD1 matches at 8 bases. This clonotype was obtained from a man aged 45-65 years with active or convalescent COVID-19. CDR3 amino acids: CASRPGGAPEGYTF. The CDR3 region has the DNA TGTGCCAGCAGGCCAGGGGGCGCTCCCGAGGGCTACACCTTC.